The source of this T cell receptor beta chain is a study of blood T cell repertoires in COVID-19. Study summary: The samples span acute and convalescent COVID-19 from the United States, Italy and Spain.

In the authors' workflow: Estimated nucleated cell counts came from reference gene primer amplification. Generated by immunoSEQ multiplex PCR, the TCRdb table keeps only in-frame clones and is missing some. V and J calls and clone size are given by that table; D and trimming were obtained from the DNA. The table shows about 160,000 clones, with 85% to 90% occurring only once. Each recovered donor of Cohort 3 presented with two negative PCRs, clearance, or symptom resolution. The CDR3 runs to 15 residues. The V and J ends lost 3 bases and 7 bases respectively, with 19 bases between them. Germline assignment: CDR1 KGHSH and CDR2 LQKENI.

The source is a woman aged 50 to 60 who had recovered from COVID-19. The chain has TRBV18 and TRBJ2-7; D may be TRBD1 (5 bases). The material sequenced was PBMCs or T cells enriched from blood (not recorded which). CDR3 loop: CASSPSRQGVREQYF. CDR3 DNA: TGTGCCAGCTCACCCTCGCGGCAGGGTGTAAGGGAGCAGTACTTC.